This TCR beta chain originates from a study of T cells in localized non-small cell lung cancer. Only in-frame clones appear in the TCRdb table, and some are missing; sequencing was by immunoSEQ multiplex PCR. The repertoire includes about 30,000 clones, 88% of them detected once, and under 15% sits in the top ten. The trim removed 1 base at V and 2 bases at J, leaving 12 bases unmatched. Germline loops: CDR1 SGHAT, CDR2 FQNNGV. CDR3 length: 18 residues. The chain combines TRBV11-2 with TRBJ2-3; 7 nucleotides line up with TRBD1. This clonotype was sampled from a female donor older than 55 with stage III squamous cell lung carcinoma. The sequences come from peripheral blood, collected before any cancer treatment. The CDR3 protein is CASSLGYRGSGPTDTQYF. The CDR3 nucleotides read TGTGCCAGCAGCTTAGGGTACAGGGGATCGGGGCCCACAGATACGCAGTATTTT.